Sequencing of this T cell receptor (beta chain) was carried out in a study of T cell responses to AZD1222 COVID-19 vaccine listed by TCRdb under 2021. As for the study more broadly: TCR sequencing was performed for about 240 trial participants, of whom roughly 200 were given two doses of AZD1222 and some 25 were given two doses of MenACWY control vaccine. Trial participants were enrolled by age into subgroups of 18-55, 56-69 and 70-plus years, and around 150, 29 and 61 TCR-sequenced participants, respectively, were included in these subgroups.

The CDR3 regions of human TCRbeta chains were analyzed by immunosequencing. Per the authors' processing: Repertoire TCRs were matched against a reference library of SARS-CoV-2-specific TCRs generated with the MIRA antigen-specificity platform. Breadth meant the fraction of unique TCRs that were SARS-CoV-2-associated, whereas depth meant the fraction of total T cells that were SARS-CoV-2-associated. Each spike-specific TCR was assigned to its reactive spike region and to a CD4 or CD8 class using the MIRA data. Log10-transformed breadth and depth values were compared by one-way ANOVA with Sidak's multiple comparisons tests. In its TCRdb copy, this immuneACCESS table keeps in-frame sequences only and misses some clones. Where compared with another copy, unresolved V genes explain less than half of these, and the others have no known cause. V and J calls and clone size are given by that table; D and trimming were obtained from the DNA. The sample table contains under 200,000 clones; only one count was recorded for roughly 92% of them. Clones ranked in the top ten supply approximately 4% of the sample.

The time point label for this specimen denotes: about 28 days (+/-7) after the second vaccine dose. The sample's treatment or condition label is to be understood as: meningococcal conjugate vaccine given as trial control. The vaccinee samples were drawn from two UK trials, COV001 and COV002, one of which was a single-blind randomized controlled phase 2/3 trial testing AZD1222 (ChAdOx1 nCoV-19) in healthy adults. For TCRbeta chain sequencing, PBMC samples from trial participants were taken at day 0 and at day 28 after the second dose. This clone has a single count. There is no known antigen for this receptor. One base away there is no much larger clone; base qualities are not given. V is reduced by 7 bases and J by 2 bases, leaving a spacing of 9 bases between them. From cysteine to phenylalanine, the CDR3 is 11 amino acids long. The read is trimmed to its CDR3 DNA, 33 bases read in frame from base 1. In the germline V gene, CDR1 corresponds to SQVTM and CDR2 to ANQGSEA.

Results the study describes overall, beyond this receptor: Only a handful of AZD1222 recipients were SARS-CoV-2 seropositive at baseline, limiting conclusions about previously exposed vaccinees. After two AZD1222 doses, spike-specific TCR breadth and depth were significantly higher than at day 0 and than in MenACWY recipients. In the small 56-69-year group, the increase in depth fell short of significance, most likely because of low power. The vaccine-associated CD4 TCRs covered the entire spike protein, and the dominant responses fell in regions 160-218 and 743-854. Participants were mostly white British, with more females than males. The authors suggested clonal diversity may have been underestimated. Reportedly, almost half of the unique spike-specific TCRs recognized epitopes lying outside the regions that are mutated in the B.1.351 and B.1.1.7 variants. Because no day 14 peak-response samples were available, repertoires were characterized only after the peak T cell response.

Sequenced material: peripheral blood, taken 28 days after the second dose of the MenACWY control vaccine. This TCR was recovered from an adult who received the MenACWY meningococcal vaccine as a control. The receptor chain draws on TRBV29-1 and TRBJ2-7, with the D gene too uncertain to name. The CDR3 amino acid sequence is: CSGLGTYEQYF. The base sequence is TGCAGCGGTCTAGGGACCTACGAGCAGTACTTC.